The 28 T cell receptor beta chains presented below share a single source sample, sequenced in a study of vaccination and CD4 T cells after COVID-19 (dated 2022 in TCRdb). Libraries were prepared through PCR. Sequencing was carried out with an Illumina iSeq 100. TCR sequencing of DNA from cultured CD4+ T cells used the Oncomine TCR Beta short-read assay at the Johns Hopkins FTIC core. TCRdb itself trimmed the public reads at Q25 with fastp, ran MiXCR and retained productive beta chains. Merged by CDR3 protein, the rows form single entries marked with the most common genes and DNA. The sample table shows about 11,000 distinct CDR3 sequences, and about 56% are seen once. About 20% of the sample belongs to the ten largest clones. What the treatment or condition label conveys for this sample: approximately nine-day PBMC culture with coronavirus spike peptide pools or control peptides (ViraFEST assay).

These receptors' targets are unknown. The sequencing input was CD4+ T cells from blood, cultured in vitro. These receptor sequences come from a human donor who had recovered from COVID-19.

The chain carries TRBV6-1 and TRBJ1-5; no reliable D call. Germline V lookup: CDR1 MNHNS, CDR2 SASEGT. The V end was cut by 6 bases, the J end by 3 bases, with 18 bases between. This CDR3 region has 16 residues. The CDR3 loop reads CASRDGWLQNNQPQHF. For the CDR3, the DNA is TGTGCCAGCAGGGACGGGTGGCTGCAGAACAATCAGCCCCAGCATTTT.

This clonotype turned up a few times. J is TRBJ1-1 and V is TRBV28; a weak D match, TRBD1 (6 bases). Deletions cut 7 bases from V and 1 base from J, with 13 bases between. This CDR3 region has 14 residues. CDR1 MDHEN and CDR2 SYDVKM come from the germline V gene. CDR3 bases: TGTGCCAGCACCAGAATGGACAGGAACACTGAAGCTTTCTTT. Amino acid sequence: CASTRMDRNTEAFF.

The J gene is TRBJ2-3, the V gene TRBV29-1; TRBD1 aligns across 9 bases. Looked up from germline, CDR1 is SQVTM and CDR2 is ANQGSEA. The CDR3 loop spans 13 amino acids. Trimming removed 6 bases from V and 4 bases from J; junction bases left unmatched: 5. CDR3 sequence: CSVRTGVADTQYF. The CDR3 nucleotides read TGCAGCGTACGGACAGGGGTGGCAGATACGCAGTATTTT.

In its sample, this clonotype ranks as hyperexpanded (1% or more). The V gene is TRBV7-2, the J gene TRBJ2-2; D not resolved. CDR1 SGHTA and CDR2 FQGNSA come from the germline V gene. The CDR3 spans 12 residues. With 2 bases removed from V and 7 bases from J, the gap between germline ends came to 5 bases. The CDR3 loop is CASSLRIGELFF. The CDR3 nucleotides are TGTGCCAGCAGCTTACGGATCGGGGAGCTGTTTTTT.

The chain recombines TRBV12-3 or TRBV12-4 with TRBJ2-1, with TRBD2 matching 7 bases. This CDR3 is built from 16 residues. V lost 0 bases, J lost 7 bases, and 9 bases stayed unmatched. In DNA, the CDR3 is TGTGCCAGCAGTTTAGCCGTTGGTAGCGGGTGGAATGAGCAGTTCTTC. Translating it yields CASSLAVGSGWNEQFF.

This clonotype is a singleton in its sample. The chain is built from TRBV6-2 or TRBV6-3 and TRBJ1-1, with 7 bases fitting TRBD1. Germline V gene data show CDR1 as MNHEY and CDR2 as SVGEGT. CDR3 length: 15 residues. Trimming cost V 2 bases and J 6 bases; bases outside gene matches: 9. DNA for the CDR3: TGTGCCAGCAGTTACCGAGGGCAGGGGGGTGCTGAAGCTTTCTTT. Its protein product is CASSYRGQGGAEAFF.

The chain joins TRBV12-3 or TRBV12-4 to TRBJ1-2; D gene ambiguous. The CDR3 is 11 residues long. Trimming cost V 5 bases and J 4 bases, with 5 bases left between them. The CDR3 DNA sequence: TGTGCCAGCAGTCCCGGCTATGGCTACACCTTC. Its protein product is CASSPGYGYTF.

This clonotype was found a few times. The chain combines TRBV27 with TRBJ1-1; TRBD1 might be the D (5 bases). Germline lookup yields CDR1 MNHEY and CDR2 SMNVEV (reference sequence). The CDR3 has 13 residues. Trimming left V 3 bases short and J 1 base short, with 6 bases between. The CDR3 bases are TGTGCCAGCAGTTTTAGGGGGAACACTGAAGCTTTCTTT. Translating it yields CASSFRGNTEAFF.

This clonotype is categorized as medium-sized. CDR3 residues: CASSLTGGENEKLFF. The CDR3 nucleotides are TGTGCCAGCAGCCTTACAGGGGGGGAGAATGAAAAACTGTTTTTT. The chain has TRBV7-6 and TRBJ1-4, with 8 bases that match TRBD1. This CDR3 is built from 15 residues. Germline trimming cut 5 bases from V and 5 bases from J; bases unmatched to any gene: 7. In germline, CDR1 is SGHVS, CDR2 FNYEAQ.

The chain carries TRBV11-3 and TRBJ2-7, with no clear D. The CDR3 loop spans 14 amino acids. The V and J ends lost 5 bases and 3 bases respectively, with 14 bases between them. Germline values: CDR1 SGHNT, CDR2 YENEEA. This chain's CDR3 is CASSTTDGNYEQYF. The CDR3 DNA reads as TGTGCCAGCAGCACAACCGACGGAAACTACGAGCAGTACTTC.

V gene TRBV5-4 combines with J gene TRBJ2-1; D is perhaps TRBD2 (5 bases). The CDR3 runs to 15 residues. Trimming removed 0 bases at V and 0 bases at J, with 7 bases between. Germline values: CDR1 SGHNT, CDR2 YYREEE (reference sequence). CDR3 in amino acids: CASSLGGSSYNEQFF. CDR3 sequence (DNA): TGTGCCAGCAGCTTGGGAGGGAGCTCCTACAATGAGCAGTTCTTC. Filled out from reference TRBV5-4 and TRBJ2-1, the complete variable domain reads ETGVTQSPTHLIKTRGQQVTLRCSSQSGHNTVSWYQQALGQGPQFIFQYYREEENGRGNFPPRFSGLQFPNYSSELNVNALELDDSALYLCASSLGGSSYNEQFFGPGTRLTVL.

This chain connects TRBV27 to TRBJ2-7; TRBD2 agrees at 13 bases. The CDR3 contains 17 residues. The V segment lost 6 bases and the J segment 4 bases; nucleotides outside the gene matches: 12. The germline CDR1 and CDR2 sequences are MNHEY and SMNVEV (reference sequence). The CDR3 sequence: CASSRTSGSMSSYEQYF. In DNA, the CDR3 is TGTGCCAGCAGCAGGACTAGCGGGAGTATGTCATCTTACGAGCAGTACTTC.

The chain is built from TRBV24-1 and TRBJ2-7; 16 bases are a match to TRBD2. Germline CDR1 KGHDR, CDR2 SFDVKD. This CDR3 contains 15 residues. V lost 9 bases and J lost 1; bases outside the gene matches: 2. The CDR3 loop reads CATGGLAGGSYEQYF. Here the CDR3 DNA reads TGTGCCACCGGGGGACTAGCGGGAGGGTCCTACGAGCAGTACTTC.

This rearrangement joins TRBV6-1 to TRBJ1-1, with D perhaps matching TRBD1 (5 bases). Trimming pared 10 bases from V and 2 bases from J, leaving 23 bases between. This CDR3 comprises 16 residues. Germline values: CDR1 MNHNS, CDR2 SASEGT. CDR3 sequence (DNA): TGTGCCATATCACGGGGCGGGGGGGAGGACAACACTGAAGCTTTCTTT. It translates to CAISRGGGEDNTEAFF.

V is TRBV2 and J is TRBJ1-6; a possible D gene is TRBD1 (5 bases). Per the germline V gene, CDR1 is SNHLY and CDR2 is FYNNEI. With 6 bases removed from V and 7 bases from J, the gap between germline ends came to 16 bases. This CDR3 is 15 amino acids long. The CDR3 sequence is CASREGTGSNSPLHF. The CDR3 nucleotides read TGTGCCAGCAGAGAGGGGACGGGGTCCAATTCACCCCTCCACTTT.

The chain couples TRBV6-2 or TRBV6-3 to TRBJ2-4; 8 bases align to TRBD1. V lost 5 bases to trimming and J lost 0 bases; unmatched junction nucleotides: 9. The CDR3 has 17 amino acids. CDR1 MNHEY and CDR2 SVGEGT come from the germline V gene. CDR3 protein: CASSHQGASPAKNIQYF. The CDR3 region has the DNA TGTGCCAGCAGTCATCAGGGGGCTAGCCCAGCCAAAAACATTCAGTACTTC.

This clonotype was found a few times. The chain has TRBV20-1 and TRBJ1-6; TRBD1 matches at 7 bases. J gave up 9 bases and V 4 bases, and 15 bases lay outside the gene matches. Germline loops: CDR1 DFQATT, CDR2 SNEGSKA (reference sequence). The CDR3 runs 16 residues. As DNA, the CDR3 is TGCAGTGCTAAGAGGGGACAGCGGGCCTATGGTTCACCCCTCCACTTT. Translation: CSAKRGQRAYGSPLHF.

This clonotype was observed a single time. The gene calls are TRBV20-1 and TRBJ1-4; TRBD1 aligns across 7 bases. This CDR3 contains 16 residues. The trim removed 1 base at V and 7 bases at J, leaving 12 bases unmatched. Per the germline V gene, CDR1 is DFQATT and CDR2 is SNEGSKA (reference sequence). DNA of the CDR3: TGCAGTGCTAGAGTACGGACAGGCCCTCGGGGTGAAAAACTGTTTTTT. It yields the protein CSARVRTGPRGEKLFF.

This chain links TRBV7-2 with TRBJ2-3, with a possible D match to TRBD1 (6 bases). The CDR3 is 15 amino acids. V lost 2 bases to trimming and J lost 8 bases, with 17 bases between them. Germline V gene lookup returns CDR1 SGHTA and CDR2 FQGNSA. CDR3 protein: CASSLRSDSRGTQYF. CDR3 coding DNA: TGTGCCAGCAGCTTACGGTCGGACAGCCGAGGTACGCAGTATTTT. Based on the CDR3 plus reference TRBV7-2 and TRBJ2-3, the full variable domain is GAGVSQSPSNKVTEKGKDVELRCDPISGHTALYWYRQSLGQGLEFLIYFQGNSAPDKSGLPSDRFSAERTGGSVSTLTIQRTQQEDSAVYLCASSLRSDSRGTQYFGPGTRLTVL.

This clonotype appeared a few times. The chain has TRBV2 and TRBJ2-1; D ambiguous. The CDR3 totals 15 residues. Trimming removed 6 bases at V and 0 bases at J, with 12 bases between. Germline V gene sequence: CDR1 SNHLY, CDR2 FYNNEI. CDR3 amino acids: CASSPSSYSYNEQFF. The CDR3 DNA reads TGTGCCAGCAGCCCCTCGAGCTACTCCTACAATGAGCAGTTCTTC.

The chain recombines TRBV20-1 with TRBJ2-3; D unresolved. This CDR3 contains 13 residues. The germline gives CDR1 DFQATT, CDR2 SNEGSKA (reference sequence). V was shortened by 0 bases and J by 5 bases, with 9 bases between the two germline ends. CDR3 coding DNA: TGCAGTGCTAGAGACGTCTTGCAAGATACGCAGTATTTT. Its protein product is CSARDVLQDTQYF.

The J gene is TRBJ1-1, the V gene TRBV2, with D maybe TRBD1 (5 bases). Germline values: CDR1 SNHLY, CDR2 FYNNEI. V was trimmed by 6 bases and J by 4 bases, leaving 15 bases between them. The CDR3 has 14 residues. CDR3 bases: TGTGCCAGCAGGAACTCAGGGACGGGCACTGAAGCTTTCTTT. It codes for CASRNSGTGTEAFF.

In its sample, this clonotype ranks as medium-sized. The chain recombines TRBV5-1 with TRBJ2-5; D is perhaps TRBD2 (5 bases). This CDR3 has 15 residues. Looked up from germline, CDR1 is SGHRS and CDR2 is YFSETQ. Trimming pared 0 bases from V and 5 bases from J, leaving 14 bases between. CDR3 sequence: CASSLAASPEETQYF. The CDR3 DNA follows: TGCGCCAGCAGCTTGGCGGCTAGCCCTGAGGAGACCCAGTACTTC.

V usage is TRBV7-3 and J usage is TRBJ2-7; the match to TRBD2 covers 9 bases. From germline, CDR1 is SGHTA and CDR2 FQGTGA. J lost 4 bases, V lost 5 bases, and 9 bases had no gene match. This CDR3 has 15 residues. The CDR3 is CASSEGGGDGYEQYF. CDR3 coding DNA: TGTGCCAGCAGCGAGGGCGGGGGGGATGGATACGAGCAGTACTTC.

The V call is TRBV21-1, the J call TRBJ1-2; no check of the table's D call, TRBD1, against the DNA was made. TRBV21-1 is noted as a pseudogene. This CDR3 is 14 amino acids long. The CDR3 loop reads CASRSQQGDYGYTF. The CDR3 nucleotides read TGTGCCAGCAGGAGTCAGCAGGGCGACTATGGCTACACCTTC.

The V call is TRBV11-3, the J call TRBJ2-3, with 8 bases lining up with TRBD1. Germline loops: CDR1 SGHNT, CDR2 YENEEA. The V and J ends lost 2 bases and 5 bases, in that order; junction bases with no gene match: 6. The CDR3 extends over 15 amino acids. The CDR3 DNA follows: TGTGCCAGCAGCTTAAGGGCAGGGGGCATAGATACGCAGTATTTT. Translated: CASSLRAGGIDTQYF.

The CDR3 DNA reads TGTGCCAGTAGTATAGGAACCGCTACTCAAATTTCCCCCCTCCACTTT. Amino acid sequence: CASSIGTATQISPLHF. The rearrangement joins TRBV19 to TRBJ1-6; D is undetermined. The CDR3 is made up of 16 amino acids. V was pared by 1 base and J by 13 bases, with 20 bases between. CDR1 and CDR2 from the germline V gene are LNHDA and SQIVND (reference sequence).

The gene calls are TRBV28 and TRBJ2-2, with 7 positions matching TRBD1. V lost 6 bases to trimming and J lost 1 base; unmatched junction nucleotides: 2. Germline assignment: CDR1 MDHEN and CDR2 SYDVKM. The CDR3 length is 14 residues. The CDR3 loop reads CASRTGRNTGELFF. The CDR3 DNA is TGTGCCAGCAGGACAGGGCGGAACACCGGGGAGCTGTTTTTT.